This T cell receptor (beta chain) is from a study of blood T cell repertoires in COVID-19. Sequencing used immunoSEQ multiplex PCR; TCRdb keeps in-frame clones, though not all of them. The table lists 150,000 to 200,000 clones, 89% of them singletons. This clonotype originated in a woman in her late teens or twenties who had recovered from COVID-19. The sequencing sample was made of PBMCs or T cells enriched from blood (not recorded which).

CDR3 sequence (DNA): TGTGCCAGCAGCTTTTTGGGGAGCAGAGAGTACAATGAGCAGTTCTTC. It specifies CASSFLGSREYNEQFF. The rearrangement uses TRBV5-5 and TRBJ2-1; TRBD2 is a possible D gene (5 bases). Germline lookup yields CDR1 SGHKS and CDR2 YYEKEE (reference sequence). The ends were cut back, 2 bases at V and 4 bases at J, with 16 bases in the middle. This CDR3 has 16 residues.